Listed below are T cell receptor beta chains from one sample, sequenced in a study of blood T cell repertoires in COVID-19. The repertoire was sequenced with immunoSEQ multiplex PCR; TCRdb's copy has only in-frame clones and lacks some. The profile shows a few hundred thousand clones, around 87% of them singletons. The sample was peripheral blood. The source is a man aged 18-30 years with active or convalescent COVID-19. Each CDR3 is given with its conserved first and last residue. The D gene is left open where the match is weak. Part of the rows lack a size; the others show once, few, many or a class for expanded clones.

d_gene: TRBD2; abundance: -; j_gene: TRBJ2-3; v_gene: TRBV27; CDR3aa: CASSFLAGGTDTQYF; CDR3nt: TGTGCCAGCAGTTTCTTAGCGGGGGGTACGGATACGCAGTATTTT
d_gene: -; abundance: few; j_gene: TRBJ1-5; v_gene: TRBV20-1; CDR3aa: CSASLGVGSNQPQHF; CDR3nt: TGCAGTGCCAGTTTGGGAGTAGGAAGCAATCAGCCCCAGCATTTT
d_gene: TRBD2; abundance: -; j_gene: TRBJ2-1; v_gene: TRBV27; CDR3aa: CAIRDYLNNEQFF; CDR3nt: TGTGCCATCCGGGACTACTTAAACAATGAGCAGTTCTTC
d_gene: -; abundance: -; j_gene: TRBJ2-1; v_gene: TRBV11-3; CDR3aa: CASSSPSAETYNEQFF; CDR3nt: TGTGCCAGCAGCTCCCCGTCAGCGGAAACGTACAATGAGCAGTTCTTC
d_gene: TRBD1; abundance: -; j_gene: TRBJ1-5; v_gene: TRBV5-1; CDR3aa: CASSLEGQGNQPQHF; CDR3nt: TGCGCCAGCAGCTTGGAGGGACAGGGCAATCAGCCCCAGCATTTT
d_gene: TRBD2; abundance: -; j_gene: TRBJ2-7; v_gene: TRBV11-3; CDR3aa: CASSSLGGLEQYF; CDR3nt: TGTGCCAGCAGCTCCCTGGGAGGGCTCGAGCAGTACTTC
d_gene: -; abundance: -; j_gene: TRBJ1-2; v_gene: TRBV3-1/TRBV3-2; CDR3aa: CASSQGTGANYGYTF; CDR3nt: TGTGCCAGCAGCCAAGGAACGGGAGCTAACTATGGCTACACCTTC
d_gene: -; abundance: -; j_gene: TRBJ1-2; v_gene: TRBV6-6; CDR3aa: CASSPGGDYGYTF; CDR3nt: TGTGCCAGCAGCCCGGGGGGCGACTATGGCTACACCTTC
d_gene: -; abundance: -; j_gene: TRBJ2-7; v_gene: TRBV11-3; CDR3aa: CASSHPRGNEQYF; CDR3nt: TGTGCCAGCAGCCACCCGAGAGGCAACGAGCAGTACTTC
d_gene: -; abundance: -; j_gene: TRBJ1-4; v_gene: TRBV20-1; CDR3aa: CSASGRLNEKLFF; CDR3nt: TGCAGTGCTAGTGGGAGGCTGAATGAAAAACTGTTTTTT
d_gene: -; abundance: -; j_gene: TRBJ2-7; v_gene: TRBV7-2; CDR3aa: CASSLTAGYEQYF; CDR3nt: TGTGCCAGCAGCCTAACCGCGGGCTACGAGCAGTACTTC
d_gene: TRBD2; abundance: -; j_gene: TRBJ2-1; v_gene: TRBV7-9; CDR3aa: CASTGLADNEQFF; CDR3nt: TGTGCCAGCACCGGACTAGCGGACAATGAGCAGTTCTTC
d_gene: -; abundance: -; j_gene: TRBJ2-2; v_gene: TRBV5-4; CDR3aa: CASSLTATGELFF; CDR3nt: TGTGCCAGCAGCTTGACAGCTACCGGGGAGCTGTTTTTT
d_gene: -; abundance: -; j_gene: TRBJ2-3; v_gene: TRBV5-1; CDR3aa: CASSLGAGGLITDTQYF; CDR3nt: TGCGCCAGCAGCTTGGGTGCCGGGGGTCTTATCACAGATACGCAGTATTTT
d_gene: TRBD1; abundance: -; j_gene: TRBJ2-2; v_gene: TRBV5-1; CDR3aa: CASSLGQGANTGELFF; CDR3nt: TGCGCCAGCAGCTTGGGACAGGGGGCTAACACCGGGGAGCTGTTTTTT
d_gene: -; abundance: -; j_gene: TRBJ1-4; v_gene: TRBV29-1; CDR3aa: CSVATMGGEKLFF; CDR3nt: TGCAGCGTTGCGACCATGGGAGGTGAAAAACTGTTTTTT
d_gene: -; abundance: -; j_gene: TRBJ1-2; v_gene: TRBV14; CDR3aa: CASSPGGTAGYTF; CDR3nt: TGTGCCAGCAGCCCCGGAGGTACGGCTGGCTACACCTTC
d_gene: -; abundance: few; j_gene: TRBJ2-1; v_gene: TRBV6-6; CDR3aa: CASISFEGLTGVQFF; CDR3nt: TGTGCCAGCATCTCCTTCGAGGGTCTCACCGGGGTGCAGTTCTTC
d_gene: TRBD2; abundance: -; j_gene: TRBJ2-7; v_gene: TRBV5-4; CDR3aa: CASSPGLAFTYEQYF; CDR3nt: TGTGCCAGCAGTCCGGGACTAGCGTTTACCTACGAGCAGTACTTC
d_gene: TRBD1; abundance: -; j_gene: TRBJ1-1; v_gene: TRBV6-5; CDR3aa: CASMLLQGGDTEAFF; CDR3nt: TGTGCCAGCATGCTCCTACAGGGGGGGGACACTGAAGCTTTCTTT
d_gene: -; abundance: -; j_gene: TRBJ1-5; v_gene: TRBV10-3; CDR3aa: CAISESGGQPQHF; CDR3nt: TGTGCCATCAGTGAGTCGGGCGGGCAGCCCCAGCATTTT
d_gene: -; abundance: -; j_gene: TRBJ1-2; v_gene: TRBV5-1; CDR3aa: CASSPGTLANYGYTF; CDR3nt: TGCGCCAGCAGCCCGGGGACTTTAGCTAACTATGGCTACACCTTC
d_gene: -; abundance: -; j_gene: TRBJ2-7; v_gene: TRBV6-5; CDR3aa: CASSDSSYEQYF; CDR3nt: TGTGCCAGCAGCGACAGCTCCTACGAGCAGTACTTC